A single sample gave rise to the 30 T cell receptor beta chains below, sequenced in a study of T cell responses to AZD1222 COVID-19 vaccine. Produced via immunoSEQ multiplex PCR; TCRdb's table is partial and in-frame only. The sample gives 120,000 or so clones, about 90% of which show up once; 1.1% is in the top ten. The source was peripheral blood, collected on day 0 of AZD1222 vaccination. The receptor source for this set is an adult in good health.

CDR3 protein: CARSLHRDRVYEQYF. The CDR3, as DNA: TGTGCCAGAAGCTTGCACCGGGACAGGGTCTACGAGCAGTACTTC. The chain is built from TRBV5-3 and TRBJ2-7; the match to TRBD1 covers 9 bases. TRBV5-3 is marked as an open reading frame, function uncertain. This CDR3 is built from 15 residues. V shed 1 base and J 3 bases; nucleotides not matched to a gene: 5.

The rearrangement joins TRBV4-1 to TRBJ1-2, with D possibly matching TRBD1 (5 bases). Trimming removed 5 bases at V and 5 bases at J, with 9 bases between. There are 12 residues in the CDR3. CDR1 is MGHRA and CDR2 is YSYEKL in the germline V gene. Here the CDR3 DNA reads TGCGCCAGCAGCTGGGCAGGGTATGGCTACACCTTC. It encodes CASSWAGYGYTF.

V usage is TRBV5-1 and J usage is TRBJ1-1; D possibly corresponds to TRBD1 (6 bases). CDR1 SGHRS and CDR2 YFSETQ come from the germline V gene. Trimming took off 2 bases at V and 3 bases at J, with 11 bases between the two ends. The CDR3 runs to 14 residues. The CDR3 here is CASSLIGGDTEAFF. In nucleotides, the CDR3 is TGCGCCAGCAGCTTAATAGGGGGAGACACTGAAGCTTTCTTT.

This clone came up once. V usage is TRBV5-1 and J usage is TRBJ2-1; 8 bases align to TRBD2. Germline-derived CDR1 and CDR2 are SGHRS and YFSETQ. This CDR3 has 15 residues. The J segment lost 6 bases and the V segment lost 4 bases, leaving 9 bases of the junction unmatched. In DNA form, the CDR3 reads TGCGCCAGCAGCCCTTTAGCGGGATCTTTCAATGAGCAGTTCTTC. Protein sequence: CASSPLAGSFNEQFF.

V gene TRBV7-3 combines with J gene TRBJ1-2; TRBD1 is a possible D gene (5 bases). Trimming shortened V by 6 bases and J by 5 bases, and 16 bases separated the two germline ends. CDR1 is SGHTA, CDR2 FQGTGA, per germline. The CDR3 is made up of 14 amino acids. The CDR3 DNA reads as TGTGCCAGCAGACAGACGCCAGGGCGGTATGGCTACACCTTC. This codes for CASRQTPGRYGYTF. Variable domain in full (rest from reference TRBV7-3 and TRBJ1-2): GAGVSQTPSNKVTEKGKYVELRCDPISGHTALYWYRQSLGQGPEFLIYFQGTGAADDSGLPNDRFFAVRPEGSVSTLKIQRTERGDSAVYLCASRQTPGRYGYTFGSGTRLTVV.

This rearrangement joins TRBV11-2 to TRBJ2-1, with unresolved D. Trimming removed 5 bases from V and 9 bases from J, with 23 bases in between. The CDR3 has 16 amino acids. CDR1 and CDR2 (germline): SGHAT, FQNNGV. CDR3 DNA sequence: TGTGCCAGCAGCCCGTCGTCCGTTTGGTCTGCGGTTGAGCAGTTCTTC. Protein product: CASSPSSVWSAVEQFF.

This chain joins TRBV27 and TRBJ2-1, with 15 bases lining up with TRBD2. Germline V gene lookup returns CDR1 MNHEY and CDR2 SMNVEV (reference sequence). J lost 0 bases, V lost 2 bases, and 5 bases had no gene match. The CDR3 has 19 amino acids. CDR3 region: CASSLMGLAGGGSYNEQFF. The CDR3 nucleotides are TGTGCCAGCAGTTTAATGGGACTAGCGGGAGGAGGCTCCTACAATGAGCAGTTCTTC.

V gene TRBV5-1 combines with J gene TRBJ2-6; D perhaps matches TRBD1 (6 bases). CDR1 and CDR2 from the germline V gene are SGHRS and YFSETQ. V shed 0 bases and J shed 0 bases, with 7 bases lying between them. The CDR3 totals 16 residues. This CDR3 is CASSLAGASGANVLTF. The CDR3 DNA reads TGCGCCAGCAGCTTGGCAGGGGCCTCTGGGGCCAACGTCCTGACTTTC.

This chain connects TRBV9 to TRBJ2-4, with TRBD2 matching 7 bases. Trimming removed 2 bases from V and 5 bases from J; junction bases left unmatched: 13. In germline, CDR1 is SGDLS, CDR2 YYNGEE. This CDR3 comprises 17 residues. As DNA, the CDR3 is TGTGCCAGCAGCGTGAGCGTGGGAAGCGGGGCCCAAAACATTCAGTACTTC. It is translated as CASSVSVGSGAQNIQYF.

V is TRBV7-9 and J is TRBJ2-2, with D possibly being TRBD2 (6 bases). Trimming removed 2 bases at V and 3 bases at J, with 10 bases between. This CDR3 comprises 15 residues. Germline CDR1 reads SEHNR; CDR2 reads FQNEAQ (reference sequence). The CDR3 DNA sequence: TGTGCCAGCAGCTTACGAGGGACTGACACCGGGGAGCTGTTTTTT. Its protein is CASSLRGTDTGELFF.

The rearrangement uses TRBV7-9 and TRBJ1-1, with D unclear. The germline V gene has CDR1 SEHNR and CDR2 FQNEAQ (reference sequence). Trimming shortened V by 0 bases and J by 5 bases, and 10 bases separated the two germline ends. The CDR3 contains 14 residues. The CDR3 region has the DNA TGTGCCAGCAGCTTAGCTCCACCGGGTACTGAAGCTTTCTTT. It is translated as CASSLAPPGTEAFF. The full variable domain, with the rest looked up from reference TRBV7-9 and TRBJ1-1, is DTGVSQNPRHKITKRGQNVTFRCDPISEHNRLYWYRQTLGQGPEFLTYFQNEAQLEKSRLLSDRFSAERPKGSFSTLEIQRTEQGDSAMYLCASSLAPPGTEAFFGQGTRLTVV.

This clone was observed once. The chain recombines TRBV11-3 with TRBJ2-3, with a possible D match to TRBD2 (6 bases). The germline V gene has CDR1 SGHNT and CDR2 YENEEA. There are 13 residues in the CDR3. The V end was cut by 5 bases, the J end by 3 bases, with 9 bases between. The CDR3 sequence is CASSHRGTDTQYF. As DNA, the CDR3 is TGTGCCAGCAGCCATCGGGGGACAGATACGCAGTATTTT.

CDR3 region: CASSSGRTGRDYGYTF. CDR3 in DNA: TGTGCCAGCAGCTCCGGGCGGACAGGGAGGGACTATGGCTACACCTTC. J is TRBJ1-2 and V is TRBV7-6; TRBD1 agrees at 8 bases. V shed 4 bases, J shed 3 bases, and the junction held 10 bases outside the gene matches. Germline loops: CDR1 SGHVS, CDR2 FNYEAQ. The CDR3 length is 16 residues.

This chain links TRBV27 with TRBJ2-3, with TRBD2 matching 8 bases. The CDR3 runs to 15 residues. V was clipped by 1 base and J by 3 bases; unmatched bases: 3. Per germline, CDR1 MNHEY and CDR2 SMNVEV (reference sequence). In nucleotides, the CDR3 is TGTGCCAGCAGTTTATGGGCTAGCGGGACAGATACGCAGTATTTT. Amino acid sequence: CASSLWASGTDTQYF.

This chain uses TRBV7-2 with TRBJ2-1; the match to TRBD2 covers 7 bases. The CDR3 is made up of 16 amino acids. After removal of 5 bases from V and 0 bases from J, the junction contained 7 bases not matched to a gene. CDR1 SGHTA and CDR2 FQGNSA come from the germline V gene. The CDR3 here is CASSPASGLSYNEQFF. The DNA of the CDR3 is TGTGCCAGCAGCCCTGCTAGCGGCCTCTCCTACAATGAGCAGTTCTTC. The complete variable domain, with remaining parts taken from reference TRBV7-2 and TRBJ2-1, reads GAGVSQSPSNKVTEKGKDVELRCDPISGHTALYWYRQSLGQGLEFLIYFQGNSAPDKSGLPSDRFSAERTGGSVSTLTIQRTQQEDSAVYLCASSPASGLSYNEQFFGPGTRLTVL.

The J gene is TRBJ1-1, the V gene TRBV6-5; D uncertain. The CDR3 covers 13 residues. V was cut by 6 bases and J by 0 bases, with 8 bases left in between. CDR1 is MNHEY and CDR2 is SVGAGI in the germline V gene. The CDR3 DNA is TGTGCCAGCAGGACGACACTGAACACTGAAGCTTTCTTT. It encodes CASRTTLNTEAFF.

The J gene is TRBJ2-7, the V gene TRBV4-1; D is possibly TRBD1 (6 bases). Between the trimmed V and J ends, which lost 0 bases and 1 base, there was a span of 13 bases. The germline V gene has CDR1 MGHRA and CDR2 YSYEKL. This CDR3 spans 16 amino acids. This CDR3 is CASSQDRQAYSYEQYF. The DNA for the CDR3 is TGCGCCAGCAGCCAAGATCGACAGGCTTATTCCTACGAGCAGTACTTC.

The gene calls are TRBV29-1 and TRBJ2-7; TRBD1 agrees at 9 bases. Losses at the gene ends were 2 bases for V and 6 bases for J; bases not matched to a gene: 5. This CDR3 has 13 residues. Germline CDR1 SQVTM, CDR2 ANQGSEA. Here the CDR3 reads CSVECGTGTEQYF. In DNA, the CDR3 is TGCAGCGTTGAATGTGGGACAGGGACCGAGCAGTACTTC.

The V gene is TRBV29-1, the J gene TRBJ2-3; 13 nucleotides align to TRBD2. The V and J ends lost 6 bases and 0 bases, in that order; junction bases with no gene match: 18. Germline CDR1 SQVTM, CDR2 ANQGSEA. There are 20 residues in the CDR3. CDR3: CSVRGAFWTSGSHSTDTQYF. In nucleotides, the CDR3 is TGCAGCGTCCGGGGGGCCTTTTGGACTAGCGGGAGCCATAGCACAGATACGCAGTATTTT.

The rearrangement links TRBV9 to TRBJ2-5; TRBD1 aligns across 8 bases. After removal of 4 bases from V and 4 bases from J, the junction contained 6 bases not matched to a gene. Germline V gene sequence: CDR1 SGDLS, CDR2 YYNGEE. This CDR3 has 14 amino acids. In DNA, the CDR3 is TGTGCCAGCAGCCCGACCGGACAGGGAGAGACCCAGTACTTC. It translates to CASSPTGQGETQYF.

This sequence joins TRBV28 and TRBJ2-3; D gene ambiguous. The V gene lost 10 bases and the J gene lost 5 bases, with 16 bases spanning the gap. Per the germline V gene, CDR1 is MDHEN and CDR2 is SYDVKM. This CDR3 comprises 13 residues. The CDR3 here is CATASEDRDTQYF. The CDR3 nucleotides are TGTGCCACCGCCTCAGAAGATCGAGATACGCAGTATTTT.

The table lists this clone with a few counts. V is TRBV18 and J is TRBJ1-6, with D hard to call. V gave up 3 bases and J gave up 5 bases, with 20 bases separating them. The V gene's germline CDR1 is KGHSH and CDR2 LQKENI. This CDR3 comprises 18 residues. CDR3 sequence (DNA): TGTGCCAGCTCACCTATTGCCCCCGTACTGGAAAATAATTCACCCCTCCACTTT. This codes for CASSPIAPVLENNSPLHF.

The chain uses TRBV7-7 and TRBJ2-3, with 8 bases aligning to TRBD2. Germline-derived CDR1 and CDR2 are SSHAT and FNYEAQ (reference sequence). CDR3 length: 13 amino acids. Unmatched junction bases numbered 2, after V lost 3 bases and J lost 6 bases. The CDR3 DNA reads TGTGCCAGCAGCTTTAGCGGGGCCGATACGCAGTATTTT. Amino acids: CASSFSGADTQYF. Full variable domain (rest looked up from reference TRBV7-7 and TRBJ2-3): GAGVSQSPRYKVTKRGQDVTLRCDPISSHATLYWYQQALGQGPEFLTYFNYEAQPDKSGLPSDRFSAERPEGSISTLTIQRTEQRDSAMYRCASSFSGADTQYFGPGTRLTVL.

The chain couples TRBV3-1 (or the pseudogene TRBV3-2) to TRBJ2-6; TRBD2 matches at 8 bases. V lost 1 base to trimming and J lost 0 bases; unmatched junction nucleotides: 2. Germline lookup yields CDR1 LGHDT and CDR2 YNNKEL (reference sequence). The CDR3 totals 17 residues. This chain's CDR3 is CASSQGGTSSGANVLTF. The CDR3 DNA is TGTGCCAGCAGCCAAGGGGGGACTAGCTCTGGGGCCAACGTCCTGACTTTC.

The V gene is TRBV21-1, the J gene TRBJ1-5; the listed D gene, TRBD1, was not tested against the DNA. TRBV21-1 is a listed pseudogene. The CDR3 spans 16 residues. CDR3: CASSKPGQARNQPQHF. The CDR3 DNA is TGTGCCAGCAGCAAGCCCGGACAGGCTAGAAATCAGCCCCAGCATTTT.

This clone was seen just once. The CDR3 nucleotides are TGTGCCAGCAGCGCCGGGACTAGCGGATACACCGGGGAGCTGTTTTTT. Protein product: CASSAGTSGYTGELFF. V is TRBV9 and J is TRBJ2-2, with TRBD2 matching 11 bases. CDR1 SGDLS and CDR2 YYNGEE come from the germline V gene. The CDR3 is 16 amino acids. V lost 3 bases, J lost 3 bases, and 4 bases stayed unmatched.

This clone was counted once. This chain links TRBV28 with TRBJ1-2, with D tentatively TRBD1 (5 bases). The V gene lost 2 bases and the J gene lost 7 bases, with 17 bases spanning the gap. Germline V gene sequence: CDR1 MDHEN, CDR2 SYDVKM. The CDR3 totals 15 residues. The CDR3 DNA follows: TGTGCCAGCAGTTTAGGCGGTGTTCTCCAGGGTGGCTACACCTTC. The encoded protein is CASSLGGVLQGGYTF.

This clone was detected once. This chain uses TRBV10-3 with TRBJ2-1; tentatively, D is TRBD2 (5 bases). The V gene's germline CDR1 is ENHRY and CDR2 SYGVKD. The CDR3 spans 15 residues. Trimming took off 3 bases at V and 7 bases at J, with 16 bases between the two ends. CDR3 sequence reads: CAISDRTGSENEQFF. In nucleotides, the CDR3 is TGTGCCATCAGTGACAGGACGGGATCGGAGAATGAGCAGTTCTTC.

V usage is TRBV3-1 (or the pseudogene TRBV3-2) and J usage is TRBJ2-1, with 11 nucleotides matching TRBD2. The V gene end was trimmed by 4 bases and the J gene end by 5 bases; junction bases not matched to a gene: 10. Germline CDR1 reads LGHDT; CDR2 reads YNNKEL (reference sequence). This CDR3 spans 17 amino acids. The CDR3 loop reads CASSLQGTSGPNNEQFF. The CDR3 DNA reads as TGTGCCAGCAGCCTCCAGGGGACTAGCGGTCCTAACAATGAGCAGTTCTTC.

The chain carries TRBV6-5 and TRBJ2-7; the D gene is possibly TRBD1 (6 bases). This CDR3 is 15 amino acids long. Trimming left V 2 bases short and J 1 base short, with 12 bases between. Germline V gene data show CDR1 as MNHEY and CDR2 as SVGAGI. The CDR3 coding sequence is TGTGCCAGCAGTTACGTAACAGGGACATCCTACGAGCAGTACTTC. Its protein is CASSYVTGTSYEQYF.